A single sample is the source of the 25 T cell receptor beta chains below, sequenced in a study of vaccination effects on CD4 cells after COVID-19. The assay was immunoSEQ multiplex PCR, and TCRdb's table has in-frame clones only and misses some. The sample holds tens of thousands of clones; about two thirds are singletons and the top ten take 3.8%. CD4+ T cells were isolated after less than 13 days of culture. No antigens are known for them. The input for sequencing was CD4+ T cells from PBMCs cultured without peptide, taken before COVID-19 vaccination. The receptors stem from a human donor who received a COVID-19 vaccine.

This clone turned up a few times. The chain employs TRBV19 and TRBJ1-1, with a possible D match to TRBD1 (5 bases). Trimming removed 3 bases at V and 11 bases at J, with 22 bases between. Germline CDR1 is LNHDA and CDR2 is SQIVND (reference sequence). The length of the CDR3 is 15 residues. The CDR3 coding sequence is TGTGCCAGTAGTATTTCGTGGGGCTTCGGTGAGGCCGCTTTCTTT. Protein sequence: CASSISWGFGEAAFF.

This clone was recorded a few times. The V call is TRBV27, the J call TRBJ2-3, with D unresolved. With 3 bases removed from V and 3 bases from J, the gap between germline ends came to 4 bases. This CDR3 spans 12 amino acids. CDR1 is MNHEY, CDR2 SMNVEV, per germline (reference sequence). The CDR3 region has the DNA TGTGCCAGCAGTTTCAGGACAGATACGCAGTATTTT. As protein: CASSFRTDTQYF.

This chain joins TRBV6-6 and TRBJ2-3, with a possible D match to TRBD2 (6 bases). Germline CDR1 reads MNHNY; CDR2 reads SVGAGI (reference sequence). This CDR3 has 13 amino acids. The V end was cut by 6 bases, the J end by 1 base, with 8 bases between. The DNA of the CDR3 is TGTGCCAGCAGGGGAGGCGGCACAGATACGCAGTATTTT. It encodes CASRGGGTDTQYF.

The chain's CDR3 is CASTPKGYRRSYEQYF. CDR3 bases: TGTGCCAGCACCCCAAAGGGTTATCGTCGCTCCTACGAGCAGTACTTC. This chain joins TRBV7-2 and TRBJ2-7; D gene uncertain. The germline V and J ends were trimmed by 7 bases and 0 bases, with 19 bases remaining between them. This CDR3 is built from 16 residues. Germline assignment: CDR1 SGHTA and CDR2 FQGNSA.

This clone is a singleton in its sample. V gene TRBV21-1 combines with J gene TRBJ1-6; TRBD1 is the table's D call, not checked against the DNA. TRBV21-1 is designated a pseudogene. The CDR3 contains 22 residues. The CDR3 coding sequence is TGTGCCAGCAGCAAAAGGTTGGGATGGCAGGGGAACTTACGGTCCTATAATTCACCCCTCCACTTT. It codes for CASSKRLGWQGNLRSYNSPLHF.

The chain joins TRBV6-1 to TRBJ1-1; tentatively, D is TRBD1 (6 bases). The CDR3 is 16 residues long. Per the germline V gene, CDR1 is MNHNS and CDR2 is SASEGT. V lost 1 base, J lost 4 bases, and 16 bases lay in between. In DNA form, the CDR3 reads TGTGCCAGCAGTGAAGGTGGCAGGGGTAGGTTCACTGAAGCTTTCTTT. Its translation: CASSEGGRGRFTEAFF.

The chain joins TRBV3-1 (or the pseudogene TRBV3-2) to TRBJ2-7, with 11 bases aligning to TRBD1. The CDR3 runs to 14 residues. Germline assignment: CDR1 LGHDT and CDR2 YNNKEL (reference sequence). Unmatched junction bases numbered 3, after V lost 4 bases and J lost 4 bases. CDR3 in amino acids: CASSRGQGGYEQYF. CDR3 in DNA: TGTGCCAGCAGCCGGGGACAGGGGGGTTACGAGCAGTACTTC.

This clone has just a few counts. The chain employs TRBV7-9 and TRBJ1-4; D remains unclear. The CDR3 runs 14 residues. V was shortened by 4 bases and J by 4 bases, with 10 bases between the two germline ends. CDR1 is SEHNR and CDR2 is FQNEAQ in the germline V gene (reference sequence). The CDR3 reads CASSSGVLNEKLFF. CDR3 sequence (DNA): TGTGCCAGCAGCTCCGGGGTCCTTAATGAAAAACTGTTTTTT.

This clone was detected only a few times. The V and J genes are TRBV5-6 and TRBJ1-6, with 9 bases lining up with TRBD1. Germline V gives CDR1 SGHDT, CDR2 YYEEEE. J was trimmed by 7 bases and V by 1 base; bases with no gene match: 6. The length of the CDR3 is 16 residues. In nucleotides, the CDR3 is TGTGCCAGCAGCTTGAAGCGGACAGGGGTGAATTCACCCCTCCACTTT. This encodes CASSLKRTGVNSPLHF.

V gene TRBV11-2 combines with J gene TRBJ1-1; D unresolved. Trimming shortened V by 0 bases and J by 3 bases, and 11 bases separated the two germline ends. Per the germline V gene, CDR1 is SGHAT and CDR2 is FQNNGV. This CDR3 comprises 15 residues. CDR3 coding DNA: TGTGCCAGCAGCTTAGACCATCGAGCAGACACTGAAGCTTTCTTT. It yields the protein CASSLDHRADTEAFF.

The gene calls are TRBV5-1 and TRBJ1-2; TRBD1 matches at 10 bases. The CDR3 has 13 residues. Germline V lookup: CDR1 SGHRS, CDR2 YFSETQ. V lost 4 bases, J lost 4 bases, and 1 base stayed unmatched. Written as DNA, the CDR3 is TGCGCCAGCAGCCGGGACAGGGGCTATGGCTACACCTTC. Protein product: CASSRDRGYGYTF.

This rearrangement joins TRBV11-2 to TRBJ2-5, with D possibly being TRBD2 (5 bases). Deletions cut 2 bases from V and 7 bases from J, with 11 bases between. Germline V gives CDR1 SGHAT, CDR2 FQNNGV. This CDR3 has 13 amino acids. The CDR3 DNA reads TGTGCCAGCAGCTTAAGCGGCCCAGGGACCCAGTACTTC. The encoded protein is CASSLSGPGTQYF.

CDR3 in amino acids: CATSREGTLNTEAFF. The CDR3, as DNA: TGTGCCACCAGCAGAGAGGGTACCTTGAACACTGAAGCTTTCTTT. The chain recombines TRBV15 with TRBJ1-1; D gene uncertain. This CDR3 has 15 residues. Germline lookup yields CDR1 LNHNV and CDR2 YYDKDF (reference sequence). Trimming shortened V by 0 bases and J by 0 bases, and 8 bases separated the two germline ends. Complete variable domain (other parts from reference TRBV15 and TRBJ1-1): DAMVIQNPRYQVTQFGKPVTLSCSQTLNHNVMYWYQQKSSQAPKLLFHYYDKDFNNEADTPDNFQSRRPNTSFCFLDIRSPGLGDTAMYLCATSREGTLNTEAFFGQGTRLTVV.

In DNA, the CDR3 is TGTGCCAGCAGTTACTCCAGCTCCTCCAACTATGGCTACACCTTC. This encodes CASSYSSSSNYGYTF. The chain has TRBV6-5 and TRBJ1-2; D is ambiguous. V was cut by 0 bases and J by 2 bases, with 10 bases left in between. Looked up from germline, CDR1 is MNHEY and CDR2 is SVGAGI. The CDR3 loop spans 15 amino acids.

V usage is TRBV13 and J usage is TRBJ2-7, with 9 bases aligning to TRBD2. V was pared by 3 bases and J by 3 bases, with 21 bases of the junction left unmatched. Per germline, CDR1 PRHDT and CDR2 FYEKMQ (reference sequence). The CDR3 runs 20 residues. CDR3 protein: CASSLSGFGSTGLADYEQYF. As DNA, the CDR3 is TGTGCCAGCAGCTTGAGTGGGTTCGGCTCAACGGGACTAGCTGACTACGAGCAGTACTTC.

The genes are TRBV20-1 and TRBJ1-1, with D unclear. CDR3 size: 13 residues. CDR1 and CDR2 from the germline V gene are DFQATT and SNEGSKA (reference sequence). V was pared by 3 bases and J by 3 bases, with 11 bases between. CDR3 coding DNA: TGCAGTGCTAGTATACGTAGGGACACTGAAGCTTTCTTT. Protein: CSASIRRDTEAFF.

The V and J genes are TRBV29-1 and TRBJ2-2; D tentatively reads TRBD1 or TRBD2 (5 bases each). CDR1 and CDR2 from the germline V gene are SQVTM and ANQGSEA. Trimming pared 6 bases from V and 7 bases from J, leaving 21 bases between. This CDR3 is built from 15 residues. The CDR3 DNA reads as TGCAGCGTCGCTATCGGGACGTCCTCGGGCGGGGAGCTGTTTTTT. Amino acids: CSVAIGTSSGGELFF.

The V and J genes are TRBV7-2 and TRBJ2-3; TRBD2 matches at 11 bases. After removal of 4 bases from V and 8 bases from J, the junction contained 2 bases not matched to a gene. The CDR3 totals 13 residues. Per germline, CDR1 SGHTA and CDR2 FQGNSA. The CDR3 bases are TGTGCCAGCAGCTACGGGACTAGCGGTACGCAGTATTTT. It translates to CASSYGTSGTQYF. Based on the CDR3 plus reference TRBV7-2 and TRBJ2-3, the full variable domain is GAGVSQSPSNKVTEKGKDVELRCDPISGHTALYWYRQSLGQGLEFLIYFQGNSAPDKSGLPSDRFSAERTGGSVSTLTIQRTQQEDSAVYLCASSYGTSGTQYFGPGTRLTVL.

The chain combines TRBV10-1 with TRBJ2-2; D is unclear. From germline, CDR1 is WNHNN and CDR2 SYGVQD (reference sequence). The length of the CDR3 is 12 residues. The germline V and J ends were trimmed by 5 bases and 2 bases, with 3 bases remaining between them. CDR3 bases: TGCGCCAGCAGTACCAACACCGGGGAGCTGTTTTTT. Protein sequence: CASSTNTGELFF.

V is TRBV18 and J is TRBJ1-2; 8 bases are a match to TRBD1. The CDR3 runs to 13 residues. Unmatched junction bases numbered 4, after V lost 4 bases and J lost 6 bases. Per germline, CDR1 KGHSH and CDR2 LQKENI. The DNA of the CDR3 is TGTGCCAGCTCACTTCAGGGGGCAGATGGCTACACCTTC. It codes for CASSLQGADGYTF.

This clone has just a few counts. This chain uses TRBV3-1 (or the pseudogene TRBV3-2) with TRBJ2-1, with a weak D call TRBD2 (5 bases). V lost 3 bases and J 10 bases, leaving 13 bases between the germline ends. The CDR3 sequence is 13 residues long. Looked up from germline, CDR1 is LGHDT and CDR2 is YNNKEL (reference sequence). Written as DNA, the CDR3 is TGTGCCAGCAGCCAGAATGGCGGCGGGGAGCAGTTCTTC. It encodes CASSQNGGGEQFF.

This clone was observed once. DNA of the CDR3: TGTGCCAGCAGCTTAGGCTCGGCGGGAGCAGCCTCCGGCTACACCTTC. It translates to CASSLGSAGAASGYTF. This rearrangement joins TRBV7-6 to TRBJ1-2; D is uncertain. V lost 1 base and J 8 bases, leaving 20 bases between the germline ends. The CDR3 has 16 residues. Germline lookup yields CDR1 SGHVS and CDR2 FNYEAQ.

The chain recombines TRBV2 with TRBJ2-2; 7 bases align to TRBD2. The V gene's germline CDR1 is SNHLY and CDR2 FYNNEI. The J segment lost 4 bases and the V segment lost 11 bases, leaving 13 bases of the junction unmatched. The CDR3 runs to 15 residues. The CDR3 is CACTPAGVPTGELFF. Here the CDR3 DNA reads TGTGCCTGCACCCCGGCGGGAGTGCCCACCGGGGAGCTGTTTTTT.

The genes are TRBV7-9 and TRBJ1-5; 9 bases align to TRBD1. In germline, CDR1 is SEHNR, CDR2 FQNEAQ (reference sequence). The V segment lost 1 base and the J segment 4 bases; nucleotides outside the gene matches: 8. The CDR3 runs to 17 residues. This CDR3 reads CASSLEQGALGNQPQHF. The CDR3 DNA is TGTGCCAGCAGCTTAGAACAGGGGGCTTTGGGGAATCAGCCCCAGCATTTT.

The chain couples TRBV14 to TRBJ1-2; D is uncertain. There are 14 residues in the CDR3. V dropped 4 bases and J dropped 0 bases, with 9 bases sitting between them. Germline values: CDR1 SGHDN, CDR2 FVKESK. The CDR3 here is CASSPAGPNYGYTF. CDR3 bases: TGTGCCAGCAGCCCCGCCGGACCTAACTATGGCTACACCTTC.